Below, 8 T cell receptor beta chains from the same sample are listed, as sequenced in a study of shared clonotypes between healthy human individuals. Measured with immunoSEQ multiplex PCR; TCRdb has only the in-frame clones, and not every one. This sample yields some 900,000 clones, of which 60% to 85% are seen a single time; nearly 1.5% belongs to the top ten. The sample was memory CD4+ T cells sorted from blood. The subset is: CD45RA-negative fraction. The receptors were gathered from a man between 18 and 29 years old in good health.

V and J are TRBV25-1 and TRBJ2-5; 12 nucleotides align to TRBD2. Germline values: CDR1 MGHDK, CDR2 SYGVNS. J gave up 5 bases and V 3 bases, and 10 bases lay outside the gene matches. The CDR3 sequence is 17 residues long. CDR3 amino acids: CASSEAASGRAFETQYF. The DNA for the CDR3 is TGTGCCAGCAGTGAGGCGGCTAGCGGGAGGGCCTTCGAGACCCAGTACTTC. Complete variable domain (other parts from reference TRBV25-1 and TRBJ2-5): EADIYQTPRYLVIGTGKKITLECSQTMGHDKMYWYQQDPGMELHLIHYSYGVNSTEKGDLSSESTVSRIRTEHFPLTLESARPSHTSQYLCASSEAASGRAFETQYFGPGTRLLVL.

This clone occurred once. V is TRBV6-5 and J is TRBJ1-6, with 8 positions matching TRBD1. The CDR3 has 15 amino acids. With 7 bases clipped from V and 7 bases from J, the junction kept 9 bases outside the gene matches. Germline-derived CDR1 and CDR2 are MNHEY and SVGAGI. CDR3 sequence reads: CASNRGQERNSPLHF. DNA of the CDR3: TGTGCCAGCAATAGGGGACAGGAGAGGAATTCACCCCTCCACTTT.

The CDR3 sequence: CASSDWTASTDTQYF. Here the CDR3 DNA reads TGTGCCAGCAGTGACTGGACAGCCAGCACAGATACGCAGTATTTT. The chain joins TRBV2 to TRBJ2-3; D possibly corresponds to TRBD1 (6 bases). The CDR3 is 15 residues long. CDR1 and CDR2 (germline): SNHLY, FYNNEI. The V end lost 3 bases, the J end lost 0 bases, and 10 bases lay between the germline ends.

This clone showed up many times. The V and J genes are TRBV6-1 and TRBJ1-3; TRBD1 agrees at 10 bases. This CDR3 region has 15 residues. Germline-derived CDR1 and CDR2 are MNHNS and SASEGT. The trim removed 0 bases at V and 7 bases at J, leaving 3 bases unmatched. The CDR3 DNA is TGTGCCAGCAGTGAAGCCATGGGACAGGGGAACACCATATATTTT. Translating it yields CASSEAMGQGNTIYF.

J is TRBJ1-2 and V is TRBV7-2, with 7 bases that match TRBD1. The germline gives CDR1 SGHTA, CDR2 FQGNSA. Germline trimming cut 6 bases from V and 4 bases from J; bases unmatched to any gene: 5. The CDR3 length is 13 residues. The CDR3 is CASSPDRAYGYTF. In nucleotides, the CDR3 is TGTGCCAGCAGTCCAGACAGGGCCTATGGCTACACCTTC.

DNA of the CDR3: TGTGCCAGCAGCTTAACGGCAGGGCTAAATCAGCCCCAGCATTTT. This sequence encodes CASSLTAGLNQPQHF. V and J are TRBV11-2 and TRBJ1-5, with D tentatively TRBD1 (5 bases). In germline, CDR1 is SGHAT, CDR2 FQNNGV. The CDR3 is 15 amino acids. V was pared by 2 bases and J by 4 bases, with 12 bases between.

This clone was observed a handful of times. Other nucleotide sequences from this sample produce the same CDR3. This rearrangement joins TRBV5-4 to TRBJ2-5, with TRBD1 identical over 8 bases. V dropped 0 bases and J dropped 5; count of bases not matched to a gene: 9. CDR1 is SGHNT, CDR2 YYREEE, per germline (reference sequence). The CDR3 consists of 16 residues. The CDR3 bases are TGTGCCAGCAGCTTGGTCGCAGGGGGCTTTCAGGAGACCCAGTACTTC. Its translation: CASSLVAGGFQETQYF. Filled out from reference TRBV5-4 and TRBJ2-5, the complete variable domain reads ETGVTQSPTHLIKTRGQQVTLRCSSQSGHNTVSWYQQALGQGPQFIFQYYREEENGRGNFPPRFSGLQFPNYSSELNVNALELDDSALYLCASSLVAGGFQETQYFGPGTRLLVL.

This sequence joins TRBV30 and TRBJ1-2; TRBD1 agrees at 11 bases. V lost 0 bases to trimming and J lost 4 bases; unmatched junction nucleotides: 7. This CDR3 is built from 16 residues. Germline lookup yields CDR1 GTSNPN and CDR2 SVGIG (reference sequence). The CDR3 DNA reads TGTGCCTGGAGTGTACGGACAGGGGGCGATGGCTATGGCTACACCTTC. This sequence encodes CAWSVRTGGDGYGYTF.